The 15 T cell receptor beta chains below come from one sample, sequenced in a study of blood T cell repertoires in COVID-19. Generated by immunoSEQ multiplex PCR, the TCRdb table keeps only in-frame clones and is missing some. The table shows some 250,000 clones, with around nine tenths occurring only once. Material for sequencing was peripheral blood. These receptor sequences come from a man aged 30 to 45 with active or convalescent COVID-19.

The chain links TRBV19 to TRBJ1-5, with TRBD1 matching over 7 bases. The CDR3 covers 15 residues. V lost 5 bases and J lost 6; bases outside the gene matches: 10. The germline gives CDR1 LNHDA, CDR2 SQIVND (reference sequence). The CDR3 here is CASSGGTERTQPQHF. The DNA for the CDR3 is TGTGCCAGTAGTGGGGGGACAGAGCGAACTCAGCCCCAGCATTTT.

The chain recombines TRBV25-1 with TRBJ1-5; D is ambiguous. Germline CDR1 reads MGHDK; CDR2 reads SYGVNS. The V end lost 2 bases, the J end lost 1 base, and 6 bases lay between the germline ends. The CDR3 runs 14 residues. CDR3 in amino acids: CASSEGVSNQPQHF. The CDR3 DNA sequence: TGTGCCAGCAGTGAAGGAGTGAGCAATCAGCCCCAGCATTTT.

The CDR3 here is CASSTGSSAKNIQYF. CDR3 coding DNA: TGTGCCAGCAGTACAGGGAGTTCGGCCAAAAACATTCAGTACTTC. The chain has TRBV6-5 and TRBJ2-4, with D possibly TRBD1 on 6 matching bases. Germline V gives CDR1 MNHEY, CDR2 SVGAGI. Trimming pared 5 bases from V and 1 base from J, leaving 12 bases between. The CDR3 length is 15 residues.

The gene calls are TRBV4-1 and TRBJ1-1; unclear D gene. Germline values: CDR1 MGHRA, CDR2 YSYEKL. The CDR3 consists of 17 residues. V shed 2 bases and J shed 0 bases, with 16 bases lying between them. The CDR3 protein is CASSQYDPLRMNTEAFF. CDR3 nucleotides: TGCGCCAGCAGCCAATATGACCCGCTCAGGATGAACACTGAAGCTTTCTTT.

The rearrangement links TRBV18 to TRBJ1-3; no definite D call. Germline CDR1 and CDR2: KGHSH and LQKENI. V was shortened by 3 bases and J by 1 base, with 10 bases between the two germline ends. This CDR3 comprises 15 residues. CDR3 sequence (DNA): TGTGCCAGCTCACCCCCTGTTGAGTCTGGAAACACCATATATTTT. The encoded protein is CASSPPVESGNTIYF.

The chain combines TRBV6-5 with TRBJ1-6; D is perhaps TRBD1 (6 bases). Germline CDR1 and CDR2: MNHEY and SVGAGI. V lost 4 bases to trimming and J lost 8 bases, with 15 bases between them. The CDR3 is 15 amino acids. The CDR3 coding sequence is TGTGCCAGCAGTTGGACAGAGGGGATCTATTCACCCCTCCACTTT. The encoded protein is CASSWTEGIYSPLHF.

This clone was detected only a few times. The chain recombines TRBV3-1 (or the pseudogene TRBV3-2) with TRBJ1-2; D remains ambiguous. The ends were cut back, 3 bases at V and 8 bases at J, with 25 bases in the middle. The CDR3 runs to 17 residues. The V gene's germline CDR1 is LGHDT and CDR2 YNNKEL (reference sequence). The CDR3 here is CASSHPDGSGTKAGYTF. Written as DNA, the CDR3 is TGTGCCAGCAGCCACCCAGACGGGTCGGGAACAAAGGCCGGCTACACCTTC.

A single count supports this clone. This CDR3 reads CSASGGAVFF. CDR3 nucleotide sequence: TGCAGTGCTAGCGGGGGGGCGGTGTTCTTC. This rearrangement joins TRBV20-1 to TRBJ2-1, with 8 bases that match TRBD2. This CDR3 contains 10 residues. With 3 bases clipped from V and 15 bases from J, the junction kept 4 bases outside the gene matches. Germline lookup yields CDR1 DFQATT and CDR2 SNEGSKA (reference sequence).

The V call is TRBV11-2, the J call TRBJ1-2; TRBD1 agrees at 9 bases. CDR1 is SGHAT, CDR2 FQNNGV, per germline. This CDR3 contains 16 residues. V lost 5 bases and J lost 2; bases outside the gene matches: 9. The CDR3 reads CASSLSGTGSNYGYTF. The CDR3 DNA is TGTGCCAGCAGCCTTTCCGGGACAGGGTCGAACTATGGCTACACCTTC.

V is TRBV18 and J is TRBJ2-2; 7 bases line up with TRBD1. The CDR3 sequence is 17 residues long. Unmatched junction bases numbered 14, after V lost 5 bases and J lost 5 bases. Germline values: CDR1 KGHSH, CDR2 LQKENI. In DNA, the CDR3 is TGTGCCAGCTCAATTGGGACAGAAGAGTCAATTACCGGGGAGCTGTTTTTT. Encoded protein: CASSIGTEESITGELFF.

J is TRBJ1-5 and V is TRBV4-3, with no clear D. Germline CDR1 reads LGHNA; CDR2 reads YSLEER. The length of the CDR3 is 17 residues. Trimming removed 0 bases at V and 0 bases at J, with 12 bases between. The CDR3 spells CASSQEGPEFSNQPQHF. The CDR3 coding sequence is TGCGCCAGCAGCCAAGAAGGTCCGGAGTTTAGCAATCAGCCCCAGCATTTT.

This clone turned up a few times. The rearrangement links TRBV19 to TRBJ1-1; possible D gene TRBD1, 6 bases. CDR3 length: 14 residues. The V gene's germline CDR1 is LNHDA and CDR2 SQIVND (reference sequence). The V end was cut by 7 bases, the J end by 2 bases, with 14 bases between. This CDR3 is CASTLSTGNTEAFF. Here the CDR3 DNA reads TGTGCCAGTACCCTATCGACAGGCAACACTGAAGCTTTCTTT.

V is TRBV5-1 and J is TRBJ2-1, with 9 bases matching TRBD1. Germline CDR1 SGHRS, CDR2 YFSETQ. CDR3 length: 16 residues. Unmatched junction bases numbered 5, after V lost 3 bases and J lost 1 base. CDR3 DNA sequence: TGCGCCAGCAGCTCCCCGGGACAGGGATCCTACAATGAGCAGTTCTTC. Translating it yields CASSSPGQGSYNEQFF.

The chain uses TRBV5-1 and TRBJ2-1; 10 bases align to TRBD2. Germline values: CDR1 SGHRS, CDR2 YFSETQ. The V and J ends lost 0 bases and 6 bases, in that order; junction bases with no gene match: 9. This CDR3 contains 17 residues. This chain's CDR3 is CASSLAPITSGVNEQFF. CDR3 nucleotides: TGCGCCAGCAGCTTGGCCCCTATTACTAGCGGGGTCAATGAGCAGTTCTTC.

In its sample, this clone was seen once. V gene TRBV7-2 combines with J gene TRBJ2-5, with 11 nucleotides matching TRBD2. J lost 5 bases, V lost 5 bases, and 4 bases had no gene match. The CDR3 loop spans 14 amino acids. Per the germline V gene, CDR1 is SGHTA and CDR2 is FQGNSA. The CDR3 DNA follows: TGTGCCAGCAGCCCGGGACTAGCGGTGGAGACCCAGTACTTC. This encodes CASSPGLAVETQYF.